Below are 22 T cell receptor beta chains sequenced from a single sample in a study of T cells in tuberculosis. TCRdb keeps only in-frame clones here, not all; method: immunoSEQ multiplex PCR. The sample has about 49,000 clones; nearly 95% are singletons. Time point defined: new active TB diagnosis, blood taken before or within 7 days of starting treatment. Source: PBMCs, taken at tuberculosis diagnosis. The origin of the receptors is an adult with tuberculosis.

V gene TRBV27 combines with J gene TRBJ2-7; 7 positions match TRBD1. The germline CDR1 and CDR2 sequences are MNHEY and SMNVEV (reference sequence). The CDR3 has 16 residues. Germline trimming cut 5 bases from V and 0 bases from J; bases unmatched to any gene: 10. CDR3 loop: CASSVGLGQDSYEQYF. The CDR3 DNA follows: TGTGCCAGCAGTGTGGGCCTCGGACAGGACTCCTACGAGCAGTACTTC.

The rearrangement links TRBV2 to TRBJ1-1; D uncertain. CDR3 length: 15 residues. Germline V gene lookup returns CDR1 SNHLY and CDR2 FYNNEI. Trimming pared 5 bases from V and 5 bases from J, leaving 18 bases between. CDR3 amino acids: CASSFRRGPRTEAFF. The CDR3 region has the DNA TGTGCCAGCAGTTTCCGACGAGGGCCTAGGACTGAAGCTTTCTTT.

This chain links TRBV7-6 with TRBJ2-3; 7 positions match TRBD2. J was trimmed by 4 bases and V by 1 base; bases with no gene match: 8. The length of the CDR3 is 16 residues. CDR1 is SGHVS and CDR2 is FNYEAQ in the germline V gene. CDR3 nucleotide sequence: TGTGCCAGCAGCTTAGGGGTTGCGGGAGTCTCAGATACGCAGTATTTT. Its protein product is CASSLGVAGVSDTQYF. Drawing the rest from reference TRBV7-6 and TRBJ2-3, the complete variable domain is GAGVSQSPRYKVTKRGQDVALRCDPISGHVSLYWYRQALGQGPEFLTYFNYEAQQDKSGLPNDRFSAERPEGSISTLTIQRTEQRDSAMYRCASSLGVAGVSDTQYFGPGTRLTVL.

The gene calls are TRBV18 and TRBJ2-1; TRBD1 might be the D (6 bases). Germline V gene sequence: CDR1 KGHSH, CDR2 LQKENI. The CDR3 contains 16 residues. V was clipped by 1 base and J by 7 bases, with 17 bases between them. The CDR3 loop is CASSPLAQGRKNEQFF. The CDR3 bases are TGTGCCAGCTCACCACTCGCACAGGGAAGAAAGAATGAGCAGTTCTTC.

The chain joins TRBV29-1 to TRBJ1-1, with D uncertain. Germline V gene lookup returns CDR1 SQVTM and CDR2 ANQGSEA. This CDR3 comprises 12 residues. The V gene lost 7 bases and the J gene lost 1 base, with 10 bases spanning the gap. This CDR3 reads CSALRGNTEAFF. In DNA form, the CDR3 reads TGCAGCGCCCTCCGCGGGAACACTGAAGCTTTCTTT.

The rearrangement links TRBV14 to TRBJ2-1; tentatively, D is TRBD2 (5 bases). This CDR3 contains 19 residues. Trimming cost V 1 base and J 2 bases, with 21 bases left between them. Germline assignment: CDR1 SGHDN and CDR2 FVKESK. CDR3 loop: CASSQANDRASRAYNEQFF. The CDR3 DNA reads as TGTGCCAGCAGCCAAGCTAATGATCGGGCTAGCCGAGCCTACAATGAGCAGTTCTTC.

The chain combines TRBV30 with TRBJ2-7, with TRBD2 matching over 9 bases. The CDR3 consists of 14 residues. Trimming removed 2 bases from V and 6 bases from J; junction bases left unmatched: 8. CDR1 is GTSNPN and CDR2 is SVGIG in the germline V gene (reference sequence). The CDR3 nucleotides are TGTGCCTGGAGTCCGATAGCGGGAGTTTCCGAGCAGTACTTC. It specifies CAWSPIAGVSEQYF.

The chain recombines TRBV5-5 with TRBJ1-5; D is perhaps TRBD1 (5 bases). The length of the CDR3 is 15 residues. V lost 0 bases and J 3 bases, leaving 10 bases between the germline ends. Germline CDR1 and CDR2: SGHKS and YYEKEE (reference sequence). The CDR3 loop is CASSLDRIPNQPQHF. For the CDR3, the DNA is TGTGCCAGCAGCTTGGACAGGATTCCCAATCAGCCCCAGCATTTT. Full variable domain (rest looked up from reference TRBV5-5 and TRBJ1-5): DAGVTQSPTHLIKTRGQQVTLRCSPISGHKSVSWYQQVLGQGPQFIFQYYEKEERGRGNFPDRFSARQFPNYSSELNVNALLLGDSALYLCASSLDRIPNQPQHFGDGTRLSIL.

This rearrangement joins TRBV30 to TRBJ2-1, with D possibly TRBD1 on 6 matching bases. Trimming removed 0 bases at V and 11 bases at J, with 8 bases between. The CDR3 runs to 11 residues. Germline CDR1 GTSNPN, CDR2 SVGIG (reference sequence). The CDR3 is CAWSVQGQQFF. CDR3 DNA: TGTGCCTGGAGTGTACAGGGCCAGCAGTTCTTC.

The V gene is TRBV7-2, the J gene TRBJ2-5, with TRBD1 matching 10 bases. CDR1 is SGHTA, CDR2 FQGNSA, per germline. This CDR3 region has 16 residues. Trimming removed 0 bases from V and 2 bases from J; junction bases left unmatched: 3. CDR3 loop: CASSLAGTGVQETQYF. The DNA for the CDR3 is TGTGCCAGCAGCTTAGCCGGGACAGGGGTTCAAGAGACCCAGTACTTC.

This clone appeared a single time. The chain joins TRBV5-1 to TRBJ1-1; D gene ambiguous. The CDR3 spans 14 residues. Germline loops: CDR1 SGHRS, CDR2 YFSETQ. V was cut by 2 bases and J by 2 bases, with 10 bases left in between. CDR3 sequence: CASSFRVPNTEAFF. CDR3 sequence (DNA): TGCGCCAGCAGCTTTCGAGTCCCAAACACTGAAGCTTTCTTT.

This clone was picked up one time. This chain links TRBV10-3 with TRBJ2-7; D possibly corresponds to TRBD1 (6 bases). Trimming took 0 bases from V and 3 from J, leaving 12 bases between them. The germline V gene has CDR1 ENHRY and CDR2 SYGVKD. The CDR3 loop spans 15 amino acids. The CDR3 sequence is CAISESSGQNYEQYF. The CDR3 bases are TGTGCCATCAGTGAGTCTTCAGGACAGAACTACGAGCAGTACTTC.

V gene TRBV9 combines with J gene TRBJ1-4; 7 bases align to TRBD1. The V gene end was trimmed by 6 bases and the J gene end by 10 bases; junction bases not matched to a gene: 12. Germline CDR1 is SGDLS and CDR2 is YYNGEE. The CDR3 spans 14 residues. The CDR3 DNA is TGTGCCAGCAAACCGACAGGGTCGGCGGGAAAACTGTTTTTT. Translated: CASKPTGSAGKLFF.

The chain has TRBV27 and TRBJ2-3, with TRBD1 identical over 10 bases. Germline CDR1 and CDR2: MNHEY and SMNVEV (reference sequence). The CDR3 runs 16 residues. V was pared by 4 bases and J by 5 bases, with 9 bases of the junction left unmatched. The CDR3 loop reads CASSWTGTGAKDTQYF. Here the CDR3 DNA reads TGTGCCAGCAGTTGGACCGGGACAGGGGCAAAAGATACGCAGTATTTT.

The chain joins TRBV5-1 to TRBJ2-5; 8 nucleotides line up with TRBD2. Germline-derived CDR1 and CDR2 are SGHRS and YFSETQ. CDR3 length equals 11 residues. The trim removed 7 bases at V and 10 bases at J, leaving 6 bases unmatched. The CDR3 region has the DNA TGCGCCAGCCGCCCGGGGGGGGGCCAGTACTTC. Translation: CASRPGGGQYF.

The rearrangement links TRBV10-3 to TRBJ2-5, with unresolved D. Trimming took off 5 bases at V and 3 bases at J, with 13 bases between the two ends. This CDR3 has 14 residues. Germline V CDR1 and CDR2: ENHRY, SYGVKD. This CDR3 is CAISTIPNEETQYF. The CDR3 DNA reads TGTGCCATCAGTACAATCCCCAACGAAGAGACCCAGTACTTC.

CDR3 amino acids: CASSFIAGGHTGELFF. The CDR3 bases are TGCGCCAGCAGCTTCATAGCGGGAGGTCACACCGGGGAGCTGTTTTTT. The chain links TRBV5-1 to TRBJ2-2; 10 bases are shared with TRBD2. Germline V lookup: CDR1 SGHRS, CDR2 YFSETQ. J was trimmed by 3 bases and V by 2 bases; bases with no gene match: 4. The CDR3 is 16 amino acids. The whole variable domain, remainder taken from reference TRBV5-1 and TRBJ2-2, is KAGVTQTPRYLIKTRGQQVTLSCSPISGHRSVSWYQQTPGQGLQFLFEYFSETQRNKGNFPGRFSGRQFSNSRSEMNVSTLELGDSALYLCASSFIAGGHTGELFFGEGSRLTVL.

The V call is TRBV7-2, the J call TRBJ2-1, with D possibly being TRBD2 (6 bases). Germline CDR1 reads SGHTA; CDR2 reads FQGNSA. The CDR3 consists of 14 residues. V lost 3 bases and J 8 bases, leaving 14 bases between the germline ends. CDR3 in DNA: TGTGCCAGCAGCTTGGACGGGAGTGGGGATGAGCAGTTCTTC. The encoded protein is CASSLDGSGDEQFF.

The chain couples TRBV19 to TRBJ2-1; the D gene is possibly TRBD1 (6 bases). Germline CDR1 reads LNHDA; CDR2 reads SQIVND (reference sequence). V lost 3 bases and J lost 4, with 10 bases in between. The length of the CDR3 is 14 residues. CDR3 nucleotide sequence: TGTGCCAGTAGTATCGCCAGGGGATACAATGAGCAGTTCTTC. This translates into CASSIARGYNEQFF. Using reference TRBV19 and TRBJ2-1 for the parts outside the CDR3, the full variable domain is DGGITQSPKYLFRKEGQNVTLSCEQNLNHDAMYWYRQDPGQGLRLIYYSQIVNDFQKGDIAEGYSVSREKKESFPLTVTSAQKNPTAFYLCASSIARGYNEQFFGPGTRLTVL.

The chain joins TRBV19 to TRBJ2-7, with 7 bases aligning to TRBD1. The trim removed 4 bases at V and 5 bases at J, leaving 5 bases unmatched. The CDR3 is 13 residues long. Germline lookup yields CDR1 LNHDA and CDR2 SQIVND (reference sequence). The CDR3 here is CASSRIGQDEQYF. The CDR3, as DNA: TGTGCCAGTAGTAGGATTGGACAGGACGAGCAGTACTTC.

This clone was found a few times. The chain couples TRBV6-5 to TRBJ2-7, with 7 positions matching TRBD1. The CDR3 extends over 14 amino acids. V shed 7 bases and J 0 bases; nucleotides not matched to a gene: 6. Germline V lookup: CDR1 MNHEY, CDR2 SVGAGI. CDR3 nucleotide sequence: TGTGCCAGCATCAAGGACAGGACCTCCTACGAGCAGTACTTC. Encoded protein: CASIKDRTSYEQYF.

V usage is TRBV28 and J usage is TRBJ1-1; no clear D gene. V lost 2 bases, J lost 4 bases, and 17 bases lay in between. Per the germline V gene, CDR1 is MDHEN and CDR2 is SYDVKM. The CDR3 runs 16 residues. The CDR3: CASSLERLEGITEAFF. As DNA, the CDR3 is TGTGCCAGCAGTTTAGAAAGATTGGAGGGTATCACTGAAGCTTTCTTT.